This T cell receptor beta chain is drawn from a study of control samples from healthy donors and cancer patients. The germline V gene has CDR1 SGHVS and CDR2 FQNEAQ. This CDR3 is 14 amino acids long. V lost 3 bases to trimming and J lost 3 bases, with 11 bases between them. Sequencing used immunoSEQ multiplex PCR; TCRdb keeps in-frame clones, though not all of them. Counted here are about 160,000 clones, 80% to 90% occurring once; the ten biggest clones make up around 13%. The genes are TRBV7-8 and TRBJ2-5, with TRBD2 as a possible D gene (5 bases). The TCR comes from a man aged 30-40 years in good health. The sample consisted of blood. CDR3 loop: CASSFMSGEETQYF. The CDR3 DNA follows: TGTGCCAGCAGCTTTATGAGCGGAGAAGAGACCCAGTACTTC.